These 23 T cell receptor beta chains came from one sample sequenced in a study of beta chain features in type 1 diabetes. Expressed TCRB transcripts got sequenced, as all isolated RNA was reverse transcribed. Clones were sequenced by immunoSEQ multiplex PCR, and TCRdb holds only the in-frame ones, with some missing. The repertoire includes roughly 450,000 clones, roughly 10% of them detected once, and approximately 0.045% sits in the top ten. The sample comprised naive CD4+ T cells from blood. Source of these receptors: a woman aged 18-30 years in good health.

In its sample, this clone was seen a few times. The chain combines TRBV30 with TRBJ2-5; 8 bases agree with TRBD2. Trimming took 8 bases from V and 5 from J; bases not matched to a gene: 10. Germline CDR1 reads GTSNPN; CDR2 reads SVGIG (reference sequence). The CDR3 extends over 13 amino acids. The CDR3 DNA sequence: TGTGCCAAAACCGGTGGCGGGGGGGAGACCCAGTACTTC. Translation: CAKTGGGGETQYF.

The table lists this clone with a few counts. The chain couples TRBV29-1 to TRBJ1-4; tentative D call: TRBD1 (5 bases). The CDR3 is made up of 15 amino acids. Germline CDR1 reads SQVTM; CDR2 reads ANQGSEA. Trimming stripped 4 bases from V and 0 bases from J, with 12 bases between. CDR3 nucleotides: TGCAGCGTTGGGGGCACCCTTGCAACTAATGAAAAACTGTTTTTT. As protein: CSVGGTLATNEKLFF.

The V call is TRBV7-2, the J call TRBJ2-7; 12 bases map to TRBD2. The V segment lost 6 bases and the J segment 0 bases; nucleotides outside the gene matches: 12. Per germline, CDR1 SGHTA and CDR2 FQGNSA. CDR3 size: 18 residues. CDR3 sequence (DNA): TGTGCCAGCAGTAAACCGGGACTAGCGGGCCTTCTCTCCTACGAGCAGTACTTC. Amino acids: CASSKPGLAGLLSYEQYF.

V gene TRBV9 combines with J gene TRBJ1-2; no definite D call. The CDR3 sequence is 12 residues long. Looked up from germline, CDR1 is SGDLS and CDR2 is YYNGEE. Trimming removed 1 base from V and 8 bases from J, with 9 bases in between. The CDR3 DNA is TGTGCCAGCAGCGTACAAGGAGGAGGCTACACCTTC. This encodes CASSVQGGGYTF. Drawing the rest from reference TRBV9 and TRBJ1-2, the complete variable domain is DSGVTQTPKHLITATGQRVTLRCSPRSGDLSVYWYQQSLDQGLQFLIQYYNGEERAKGNILERFSAQQFPDLHSELNLSSLELGDSALYFCASSVQGGGYTFGSGTRLTVV.

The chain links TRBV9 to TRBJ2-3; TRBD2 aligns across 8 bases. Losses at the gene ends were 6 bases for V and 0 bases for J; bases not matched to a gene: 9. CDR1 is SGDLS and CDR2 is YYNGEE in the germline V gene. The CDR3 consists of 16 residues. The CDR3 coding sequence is TGTGCCAGCACCCGTGGACTAGCTCCGAGCACAGATACGCAGTATTTT. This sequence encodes CASTRGLAPSTDTQYF.

The CDR3 loop reads CASCDTDTQYF. As DNA, the CDR3 is TGCGCCTCTTGTGACACAGATACGCAGTATTTT. This sequence joins TRBV5-1 and TRBJ2-3; no clear D. V lost 10 bases and J 2 bases, leaving 8 bases between the germline ends. The CDR3 extends over 11 amino acids. The germline gives CDR1 SGHRS, CDR2 YFSETQ.

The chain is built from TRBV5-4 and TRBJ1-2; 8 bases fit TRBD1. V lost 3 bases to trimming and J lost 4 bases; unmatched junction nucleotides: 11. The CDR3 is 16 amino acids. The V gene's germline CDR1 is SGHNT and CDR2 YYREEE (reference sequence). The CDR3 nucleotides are TGTGCCAGCAGCTCCCCTCGAGACAGGGGAGGCTATGGCTACACCTTC. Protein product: CASSSPRDRGGYGYTF.

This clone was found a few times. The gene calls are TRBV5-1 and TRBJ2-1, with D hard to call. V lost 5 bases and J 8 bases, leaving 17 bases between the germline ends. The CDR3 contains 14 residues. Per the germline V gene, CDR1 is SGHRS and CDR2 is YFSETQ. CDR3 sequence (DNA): TGCGCCAGCAGTCCCGGCAGTGCTGTGGATGAGCAGTTCTTC. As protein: CASSPGSAVDEQFF.

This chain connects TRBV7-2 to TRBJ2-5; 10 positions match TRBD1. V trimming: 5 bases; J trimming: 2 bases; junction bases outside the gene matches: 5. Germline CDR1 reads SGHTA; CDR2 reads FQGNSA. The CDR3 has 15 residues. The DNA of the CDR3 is TGTGCCAGCAGCAAGACAGGGGGCAGGCAAGAGACCCAGTACTTC. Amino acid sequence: CASSKTGGRQETQYF.

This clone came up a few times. The CDR3 region is CSVQAGSDTDTQYF. The CDR3 nucleotides read TGCAGCGTACAAGCCGGGAGCGACACAGATACGCAGTATTTT. The chain joins TRBV29-1 to TRBJ2-3, with D perhaps TRBD2 (6 bases). The CDR3 is 14 residues long. Germline V lookup: CDR1 SQVTM, CDR2 ANQGSEA. The V end lost 6 bases, the J end lost 2 bases, and 15 bases lay between the germline ends.

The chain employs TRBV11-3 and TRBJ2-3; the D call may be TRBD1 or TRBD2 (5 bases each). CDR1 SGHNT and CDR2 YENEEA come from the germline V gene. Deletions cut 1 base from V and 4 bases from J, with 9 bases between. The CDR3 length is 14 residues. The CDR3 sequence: CASSLVRDADTQYF. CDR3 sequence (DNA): TGTGCCAGCAGCTTAGTTCGGGACGCAGATACGCAGTATTTT.

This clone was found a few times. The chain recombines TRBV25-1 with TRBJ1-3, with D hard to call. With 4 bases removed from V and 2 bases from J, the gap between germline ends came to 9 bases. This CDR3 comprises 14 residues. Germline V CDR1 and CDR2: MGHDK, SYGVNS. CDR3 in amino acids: CASSGRVAGNTIYF. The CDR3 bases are TGTGCCAGCAGTGGGAGGGTGGCTGGAAACACCATATATTTT.

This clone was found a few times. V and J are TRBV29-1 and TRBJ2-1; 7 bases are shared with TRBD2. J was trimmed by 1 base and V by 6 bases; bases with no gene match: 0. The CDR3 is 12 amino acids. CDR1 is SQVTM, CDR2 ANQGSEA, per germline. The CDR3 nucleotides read TGCAGCGTCGGGGGGTCCTACAATGAGCAGTTCTTC. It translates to CSVGGSYNEQFF.

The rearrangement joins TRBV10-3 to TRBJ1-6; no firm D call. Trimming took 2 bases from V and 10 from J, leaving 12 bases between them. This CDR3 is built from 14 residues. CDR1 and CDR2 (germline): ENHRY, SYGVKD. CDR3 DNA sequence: TGTGCCATCAGTGAGGGGCGAATAGTATCACCCCTCCACTTT. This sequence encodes CAISEGRIVSPLHF.

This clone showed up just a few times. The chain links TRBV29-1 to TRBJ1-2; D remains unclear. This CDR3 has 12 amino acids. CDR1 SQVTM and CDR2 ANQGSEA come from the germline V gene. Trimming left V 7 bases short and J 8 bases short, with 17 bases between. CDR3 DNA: TGCAGCGCTCGAAGGCCAGAAATGGGCTACACCTTC. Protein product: CSARRPEMGYTF.

The CDR3 DNA is TGTGCCAGCAGTTCCTCAGGGCGCTCCTACAATGAGCAGTTCTTC. Encoded protein: CASSSSGRSYNEQFF. The chain is built from TRBV28 and TRBJ2-1, with D perhaps matching TRBD1 (5 bases). The V and J ends lost 4 bases and 0 bases respectively, with 10 bases between them. The germline CDR1 and CDR2 sequences are MDHEN and SYDVKM. The CDR3 has 15 residues.

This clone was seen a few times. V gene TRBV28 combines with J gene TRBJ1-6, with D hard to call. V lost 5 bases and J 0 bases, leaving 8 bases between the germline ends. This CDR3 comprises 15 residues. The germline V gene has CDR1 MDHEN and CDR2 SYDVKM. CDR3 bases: TGTGCCAGCAGTGACTCTAGCTCCTATAATTCACCCCTCCACTTT. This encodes CASSDSSSYNSPLHF.

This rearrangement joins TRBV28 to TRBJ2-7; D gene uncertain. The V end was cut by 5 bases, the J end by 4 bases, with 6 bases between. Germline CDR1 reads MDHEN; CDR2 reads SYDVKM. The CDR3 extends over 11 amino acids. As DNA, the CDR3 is TGTGCCAGCAGTAACATTTACGAGCAGTACGTC. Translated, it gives CASSNIYEQYV.

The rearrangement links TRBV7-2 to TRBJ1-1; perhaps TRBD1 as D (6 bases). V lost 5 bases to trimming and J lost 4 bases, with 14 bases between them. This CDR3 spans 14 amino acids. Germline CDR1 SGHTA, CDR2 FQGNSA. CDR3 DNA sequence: TGTGCCAGCAGCCCCAGGGGTAGGGTCACTGAAGCTTTCTTT. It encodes CASSPRGRVTEAFF.

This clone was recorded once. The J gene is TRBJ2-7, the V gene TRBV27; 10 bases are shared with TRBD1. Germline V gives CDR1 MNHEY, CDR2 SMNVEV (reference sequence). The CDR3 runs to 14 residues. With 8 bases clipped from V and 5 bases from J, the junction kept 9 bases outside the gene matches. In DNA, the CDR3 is TGTGCCAGCGGAACCCGGGACAGGGGCGACGAGCAGTACGTC. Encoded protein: CASGTRDRGDEQYV.

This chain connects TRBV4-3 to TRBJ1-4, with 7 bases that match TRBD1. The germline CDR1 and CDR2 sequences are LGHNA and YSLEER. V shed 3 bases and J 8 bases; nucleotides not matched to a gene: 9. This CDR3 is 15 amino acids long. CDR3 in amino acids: CASSQNRGLREKLFF. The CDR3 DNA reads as TGCGCCAGCAGCCAGAACAGGGGTTTACGCGAAAAACTGTTTTTT.

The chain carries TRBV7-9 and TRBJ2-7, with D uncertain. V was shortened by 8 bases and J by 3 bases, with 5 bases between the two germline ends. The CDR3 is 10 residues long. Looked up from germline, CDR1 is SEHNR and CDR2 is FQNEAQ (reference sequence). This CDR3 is CASGYYEQYF. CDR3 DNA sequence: TGTGCCAGCGGCTACTACGAGCAGTACTTC.

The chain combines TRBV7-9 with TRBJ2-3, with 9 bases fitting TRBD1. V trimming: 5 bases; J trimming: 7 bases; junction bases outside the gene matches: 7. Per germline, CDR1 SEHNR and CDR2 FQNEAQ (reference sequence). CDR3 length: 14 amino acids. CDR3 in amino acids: CASSVGQGSNTQYF. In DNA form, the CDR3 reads TGTGCCAGCAGCGTCGGACAGGGGTCAAATACGCAGTATTTT.